This TCR beta chain was obtained from a study of control samples from healthy donors and cancer patients. Libraries were prepared by immunoSEQ multiplex PCR; TCRdb keeps only in-frame clonotypes and omits some of them. There are tens of thousands of clones in the sample; roughly 84% occur only once, and around 3% lies in the top ten. There are a few counts of this clone. The CDR3 totals 16 residues. Per germline, CDR1 LNHDA and CDR2 SQIVND (reference sequence). The V and J ends lost 3 bases and 5 bases, in that order; junction bases with no gene match: 7. The gene calls are TRBV19 and TRBJ2-1, with TRBD2 identical over 10 bases. The sequence came from a woman between 45 and 60 years old with lung cancer. Sequenced: PBMCs. The CDR3 nucleotides are TGTGCCAGTAGTATTCTAACTAGCGGGGTTAACAATGAGCAGTTCTTC. Amino acids: CASSILTSGVNNEQFF. The full variable domain, rest sourced from reference TRBV19 and TRBJ2-1, is DGGITQSPKYLFRKEGQNVTLSCEQNLNHDAMYWYRQDPGQGLRLIYYSQIVNDFQKGDIAEGYSVSREKKESFPLTVTSAQKNPTAFYLCASSILTSGVNNEQFFGPGTRLTVL.